This T cell receptor beta chain was profiled in a study of beta chain features in type 1 diabetes (dated by TCRdb to the late 2010s). In the study overall: Mean age, gender distribution, total cell number and subset yield were not different between patients and healthy donors. The study compared TCRB repertoires of sorted circulating CD4+ T cell subsets between recently diagnosed type 1 diabetes patients and matched healthy donors. A total of 85 million to 140 million sorted cells were examined across all samples, and a strong correlation was observed between cell number per subset and RNA yield. Whereas all 30 or so donors provided naive and central memory subsets, regulatory and stem cell-like memory subsets were isolated from just 8 patients and roughly 8 healthy donors. The research as a whole found: A moderate but significant shortening of TCRB CDR3 length was observed in type 1 diabetes patients in all four CD4+ subsets. Because the HLA sub-analyses included only small numbers of individuals, any influence of HLA type on TCRB rearrangement was left unresolved. Shorter templates might have been favored by PCR, but patient and control samples were amplified and corrected together, so both groups would have been affected equally by any skew. The naive, central memory and regulatory TCRB repertoires appeared to resemble one another more closely among patients than among healthy donors. Because cDNA was sequenced instead of genomic DNA, activated cells with high expression could be over-represented, although the groups did not differ in activation or CD3 levels. Fewer insertions and more nucleotide deletions at VDJ recombination sites were observed in patients with type 1 diabetes, implying thymic rearrangement abnormalities.

Reading from cysteine to phenylalanine, the CDR3 counts 16 amino acids. The retained sequence is limited to the CDR3, 48 bases, with the frame set at the first base. The CDR1 and CDR2 encoded by the germline V gene are MGHRA and YSYEKL. V is pared back by 0 bases and J by 8 bases, with 16 bases lying between the germline termini. From each donor, a single peripheral blood sample of 95 to 150 mL on average was drawn into heparinised tubes. Using a panel that included CD45RO, CCR7, CD25, CD127, CD95 and CD27, naive, central memory, regulatory and stem cell-like memory CD4+ T cells were sorted on a BD FACSAria II. Every sorted population had a purity above 95%. PBMCs were separated immediately by Lymphoprep density gradient centrifugation and were stained directly, without being cultured. So that batch effects would be minimized, each experiment stained and sorted samples in pairs, pairing one healthy donor with one patient.

The High Capacity cDNA Reverse Transcription Kit was used to reverse transcribe all of the isolated RNA, meaning that expressed TCRB transcripts were what got sequenced. Deep immunoSEQ sequencing was applied to naive, central memory and regulatory T cell samples, giving an average of roughly 3.5 million total reads per sample. Sorted cells were lysed in RLT buffer and RNA was extracted with DNase-treated RNeasy Micro or Mini kits, depending on cell number. Each cell subset was processed on its own to prevent cross-contamination, while patient and healthy donor samples were processed together. Using the immunoSEQ multiplex PCR, TCRB sequences were amplified from cDNA into 87-bp fragments spanning the CDR3 region. Sequencing of the amplicons was done on the Illumina HiSeq platform. Turning to the authors' computational methods: Synthetic template baselines were used to correct PCR bias computationally, reads within Hamming distance 2 were collapsed, and singletons that could not be merged were discarded. Reads were aligned against IMGT so that V, D and J genes, CDR3 length and insertions or deletions at six rearrangement sites could be assigned. Clonotype counts were normalized to sorted cell number within each subset before computing true diversity and Gini coefficients with the tcR R package. The overlap coefficient, calculated on TCRB nucleotide sequences, was used to quantify repertoire sharing. Out-of-frame TCRB sequences from naive cells were analyzed to stand in for the pre-selection repertoire. Entries here come from immuneACCESS through TCRdb and include only in-frame sequences with V and J called. Some clones fail to appear in such tables; in the studies checked, an unresolved V gene covers under half of the shortfall, and the cause of the remainder is unknown. The DNA gave D and trimming, while V, J and clone size come from that table. Counted in this sample were fewer than 300,000 clones; around 21% of them appeared once. Of the sample, around 0.029% is held by the ten largest clones.

Note on this clone: The target of this receptor is not known. Base qualities are not provided; no much larger clone lies one nucleotide away.

This TCR was recovered from a woman in her thirties or forties with type 1 diabetes. Sequencing was done on a sample of naive CD4+ T cells from blood. Taken with the paper, the label for cell subset or site translates to: true naive CD4+ T cells. Recombination linked TRBV4-1 to TRBJ1-4; the D gene is perhaps TRBD1, from 5 matching bases. In nucleotide form, the sequence is TGCGCCAGCAGCCAAGACGGCGGAGGGAAGGGGGAAAAACTGTTTTTT. This gives the protein CASSQDGGGKGEKLFF.